These 13 T cell receptor beta chains were sequenced from one sample in a study of siplizumab effects on memory and regulatory T cells. Sequencing used immunoSEQ multiplex PCR; TCRdb keeps in-frame clones, though not all of them. The repertoire holds roughly 100,000 clones, with roughly nine tenths as singletons. The sequencing sample was made of CD4+ T cells sorted from blood. The receptor source for this set is a human donor in good health.

The V call is TRBV2, the J call TRBJ2-7, with D possibly TRBD2 on 6 matching bases. The V and J ends lost 10 bases and 3 bases respectively, with 16 bases between them. Per the germline V gene, CDR1 is SNHLY and CDR2 is FYNNEI. The length of the CDR3 is 13 residues. CDR3 sequence reads: CANEDVGGYEQYF. The CDR3 region has the DNA TGTGCCAACGAGGATGTGGGGGGCTACGAGCAGTACTTC.

The table lists this clone with a count of one. The rearrangement links TRBV5-4 to TRBJ1-1; no reliable D call. V dropped 0 bases and J dropped 4 bases, with 10 bases sitting between them. This CDR3 is 14 amino acids long. Germline CDR1 reads SGHNT; CDR2 reads YYREEE (reference sequence). Here the CDR3 reads CASSLESAVTEAFF. Here the CDR3 DNA reads TGTGCCAGCAGCTTGGAATCAGCGGTCACTGAAGCTTTCTTT.

The chain employs TRBV11-2 and TRBJ1-4; tentatively, D is TRBD1 (6 bases). Trimming took 6 bases from V and 8 from J, leaving 16 bases between them. Germline assignment: CDR1 SGHAT and CDR2 FQNNGV. This CDR3 has 14 amino acids. The CDR3 spells CASRFAGGPEKLFF. The CDR3 DNA is TGTGCCAGCAGGTTCGCCGGGGGGCCGGAAAAACTGTTTTTT.

In this sample, this clone turned up a few times. V is TRBV5-1 and J is TRBJ1-1; the D gene is possibly TRBD1 (5 bases). The CDR3 has 15 residues. With 0 bases removed from V and 7 bases from J, the gap between germline ends came to 16 bases. The germline gives CDR1 SGHRS, CDR2 YFSETQ. The CDR3 region is CASSLVGTLSHEAFF. CDR3 in DNA: TGCGCCAGCAGCTTGGTAGGGACTTTGTCCCATGAAGCTTTCTTT.

The V and J genes are TRBV9 and TRBJ2-6; D possibly corresponds to TRBD1 (5 bases). This CDR3 has 17 amino acids. Deletions cut 3 bases from V and 0 bases from J, with 13 bases between. Germline CDR1 SGDLS, CDR2 YYNGEE. CDR3: CASSGQSALSGANVLTF. In DNA form, the CDR3 reads TGTGCCAGCAGCGGACAGTCCGCGCTCTCTGGGGCCAACGTCCTGACTTTC. Full variable domain (outside the CDR3, taken from reference TRBV9 and TRBJ2-6): DSGVTQTPKHLITATGQRVTLRCSPRSGDLSVYWYQQSLDQGLQFLIQYYNGEERAKGNILERFSAQQFPDLHSELNLSSLELGDSALYFCASSGQSALSGANVLTFGAGSRLTVL.

The rearrangement joins TRBV10-3 to TRBJ2-7; 10 bases align to TRBD1. With 6 bases clipped from V and 6 bases from J, the junction kept 8 bases outside the gene matches. Germline assignment: CDR1 ENHRY and CDR2 SYGVKD. The CDR3 covers 14 residues. This chain's CDR3 is CAISADRGVGEQYF. CDR3 nucleotide sequence: TGTGCCATCAGCGCGGACAGGGGGGTAGGCGAGCAGTACTTC.

V and J are TRBV7-9 and TRBJ1-4, with no clear D. V was clipped by 5 bases and J by 7 bases, with 11 bases between them. The CDR3 is made up of 13 amino acids. In germline, CDR1 is SEHNR, CDR2 FQNEAQ (reference sequence). CDR3: CASSPGPAEKLFF. In DNA, the CDR3 is TGTGCCAGCAGCCCGGGCCCTGCTGAAAAACTGTTTTTT.

In its sample, this clone was seen a few times. The chain recombines TRBV7-2 with TRBJ2-3; TRBD2 agrees at 14 bases. The CDR3 is made up of 19 amino acids. The J segment lost 0 bases and the V segment lost 4 bases, leaving 9 bases of the junction unmatched. Germline CDR1 SGHTA, CDR2 FQGNSA. CDR3 nucleotide sequence: TGTGCCAGCAGCTCAAAGACTAGCGGGAGGGCCGGAAGCACAGATACGCAGTATTTT. Translating it yields CASSSKTSGRAGSTDTQYF.

This clone was counted a single time. In DNA form, the CDR3 reads TGTGCCAGCAGCTTTAGGACAGGGAATGGCTACACCTTC. It codes for CASSFRTGNGYTF. This chain links TRBV7-2 with TRBJ1-2; 8 nucleotides agree with TRBD1. This CDR3 spans 13 amino acids. The germline V gene has CDR1 SGHTA and CDR2 FQGNSA. With 3 bases clipped from V and 6 bases from J, the junction kept 3 bases outside the gene matches.

The chain joins TRBV27 to TRBJ2-3, with 7 bases identical to TRBD1. The V segment lost 6 bases and the J segment 1 base; nucleotides outside the gene matches: 10. Germline CDR1 is MNHEY and CDR2 is SMNVEV (reference sequence). The CDR3 runs 16 residues. The CDR3 here is CASSPDRAGRTDTQYF. The CDR3 DNA sequence: TGTGCCAGCAGCCCCGACAGGGCGGGTCGCACAGATACGCAGTATTTT.

The rearrangement joins TRBV5-1 to TRBJ1-4; D remains ambiguous. The germline gives CDR1 SGHRS, CDR2 YFSETQ. The CDR3 is 14 residues long. Trimming cost V 6 bases and J 0 bases, with 9 bases left between them. The CDR3 spells CASMAGATNEKLFF. CDR3 nucleotide sequence: TGCGCCAGCATGGCCGGAGCAACTAATGAAAAACTGTTTTTT.

The J gene is TRBJ1-1, the V gene TRBV5-1, with unresolved D. Germline-derived CDR1 and CDR2 are SGHRS and YFSETQ. Trimming stripped 0 bases from V and 0 bases from J, with 3 bases between. This CDR3 region has 13 residues. The CDR3 spells CASSLDVNTEAFF. The CDR3 coding sequence is TGCGCCAGCAGCTTGGACGTGAACACTGAAGCTTTCTTT.

This clone was counted between two and nine times. This chain links TRBV14 with TRBJ1-2; maybe TRBD1 (5 bases). V gave up 1 base and J gave up 8 bases, with 17 bases separating them. CDR1 SGHDN and CDR2 FVKESK come from the germline V gene. The CDR3 sequence is 15 residues long. CDR3 amino acids: CASSQVPGTTGGYTF. The CDR3 nucleotides read TGTGCCAGCAGCCAAGTCCCCGGGACGACCGGCGGCTACACCTTC.